The 15 T cell receptor beta chains in this list originate from one sample, sequenced in a study of CD8+CD57+ T cells in acquired aplastic anemia. Sequencing involved patients with CD8+CD57+ cell expansion previously shown by flow cytometry. Genomic DNA was employed as the template in profiling TCR beta VDJ and CDR3. MiXCR was run by TCRdb on the reads, yielding one entry per CDR3 protein. The sample records roughly 120,000 distinct CDR3 sequences, approximately 50% being singletons. The source material was sorted CD4+, CD8+, or CD8+CD57+ T cells (not recorded which) from PBMCs. The receptor set was obtained from a human donor with aplastic anemia.

This sequence joins TRBV11-1 and TRBJ2-1; 7 nucleotides match TRBD1. Germline CDR1 SGHAT, CDR2 FQDESV (reference sequence). The CDR3 runs 20 residues. J was trimmed by 6 bases and V by 5 bases; bases with no gene match: 25. The CDR3 DNA sequence: TGTGCCAGCAGCGGCCCCGGGGAGAGCTCCTACTCCGGACAGGCCAATGAGCAGTTCTTC. This translates into CASSGPGESSYSGQANEQFF. Filled out from reference TRBV11-1 and TRBJ2-1, the complete variable domain reads EAEVAQSPRYKITEKSQAVAFWCDPISGHATLYWYRQILGQGPELLVQFQDESVVDDSQLPKDRFSAERLKGVDSTLKIQPAELGDSAMYLCASSGPGESSYSGQANEQFFGPGTRLTVL.

The gene calls are TRBV29-1 and TRBJ2-3; D possibly corresponds to TRBD1 (5 bases). CDR3 length: 13 amino acids. Trimming shortened V by 8 bases and J by 0 bases, and 12 bases separated the two germline ends. Germline V gene data show CDR1 as SQVTM and CDR2 as ANQGSEA. The CDR3 bases are TGCAGCTTAGCAGGGAAGAGCACAGATACGCAGTATTTT. Protein product: CSLAGKSTDTQYF.

The J gene is TRBJ2-3, the V gene TRBV5-6, with D possibly being TRBD2 (6 bases). This CDR3 contains 13 residues. V gave up 1 base and J gave up 8 bases, with 11 bases separating them. CDR1 is SGHDT and CDR2 is YYEEEE in the germline V gene. This chain's CDR3 is CASSLIVSGTQYF. CDR3 coding DNA: TGTGCCAGCAGCTTGATCGTTAGCGGTACGCAGTATTTT.

A note on this clonotype: The junction differs from germline at one of its ends, possibly a read error. The CDR3 here is CASSFERAGASF. CDR3 DNA: TGCGCCAGCAGCTTTGAAAGGGCTGGAGCTTCCTTT. The chain joins TRBV5-5 to TRBJ1-1; no clear D gene. Germline V gene lookup returns CDR1 SGHKS and CDR2 YYEKEE (reference sequence). The CDR3 is made up of 12 amino acids.

The V and J genes are TRBV24-1 and TRBJ2-5, with 7 bases aligning to TRBD1. Per germline, CDR1 KGHDR and CDR2 SFDVKD. Trimming removed 4 bases from V and 4 bases from J; junction bases left unmatched: 5. The CDR3 spans 14 residues. The CDR3 here is CATSDPDRPETQYF. The CDR3 bases are TGTGCCACCAGTGACCCGGACAGGCCAGAGACCCAGTACTTC.

CDR3 nucleotides: TGTGCCCTGGGCGGACAGGGGGACGGCTACACCTTC. It yields the protein CALGGQGDGYTF. This rearrangement joins TRBV10-3 to TRBJ1-2; TRBD1 matches 10 bases. The CDR3 consists of 12 residues. The germline V gene has CDR1 ENHRY and CDR2 SYGVKD. Losses at the gene ends were 11 bases for V and 8 bases for J; bases not matched to a gene: 8.

The sample holds many counts of this clonotype. The chain joins TRBV6-1 to TRBJ2-5, with TRBD2 as a possible D gene (6 bases). The CDR3 extends over 13 amino acids. The germline CDR1 and CDR2 sequences are MNHNS and SASEGT. V was cut by 9 bases and J by 1 base, with 12 bases left in between. This chain's CDR3 is CASKTSLQETQYF. CDR3 in DNA: TGTGCCAGTAAGACTAGTCTCCAAGAGACCCAGTACTTC.

The chain combines TRBV29-1 with TRBJ1-1; no reliable D call. The CDR3 extends over 14 amino acids. Germline loops: CDR1 SQVTM, CDR2 ANQGSEA. V lost 2 bases, J lost 0 bases, and 10 bases lay in between. The CDR3 DNA sequence: TGCAGCGTTGAAAAGGTTCTCATGAACACTGAAGCTTTCTTT. Amino acids: CSVEKVLMNTEAFF. Looking up the rest from reference TRBV29-1 and TRBJ1-1 gives the full variable domain: SAVISQKPSRDICQRGTSLTIQCQVDSQVTMMFWYRQQPGQSLTLIATANQGSEATYESGFVIDKFPISRPNLTFSTLTVSNMSPEDSSIYLCSVEKVLMNTEAFFGQGTRLTVV.

This clonotype was recorded at least ten times. This chain uses TRBV29-1 with TRBJ2-3, with D perhaps matching TRBD2 (6 bases). Trimming stripped 3 bases from V and 2 bases from J, with 15 bases between. Germline CDR1 SQVTM, CDR2 ANQGSEA. The CDR3 contains 15 residues. DNA of the CDR3: TGCAGCGTTGAGGCTGGTAGCGGAATCACAGATACGCAGTATTTT. Encoded protein: CSVEAGSGITDTQYF.

The V and J genes are TRBV12-3 or TRBV12-4 and TRBJ1-5; 8 nucleotides align to TRBD1. The V gene end was trimmed by 5 bases and the J gene end by 7 bases; junction bases not matched to a gene: 10. The CDR3 sequence is 15 residues long. CDR3 coding DNA: TGTGCCAGCAGTACCTTGACAGGGGACGGACAGCCCCAGCATTTT. Translating it yields CASSTLTGDGQPQHF.

This clonotype was recorded many times. The chain is built from TRBV2 and TRBJ1-2, with 8 positions matching TRBD1. The CDR3 extends over 13 amino acids. V lost 11 bases, J lost 4 bases, and 9 bases stayed unmatched. CDR1 is SNHLY, CDR2 FYNNEI, per germline. DNA of the CDR3: TGTGCCTTTCTACAGGGGGTCGCCTATGGCTACACCTTC. Protein: CAFLQGVAYGYTF.

The table lists this clonotype with many counts. V is TRBV7-2 and J is TRBJ2-7; 9 positions match TRBD1. Trimming at V came to 6 bases and at J to 7 bases, leaving 10 bases not matched to a gene. This CDR3 is 14 amino acids long. Germline CDR1 SGHTA, CDR2 FQGNSA. The chain's CDR3 is CASRAGTGFGEQYF. The CDR3 bases are TGTGCCAGCAGGGCCGGGACAGGGTTCGGAGAGCAGTACTTC. Full variable domain (remainder filled in from reference TRBV7-2 and TRBJ2-7): GAGVSQSPSNKVTEKGKDVELRCDPISGHTALYWYRQSLGQGLEFLIYFQGNSAPDKSGLPSDRFSAERTGGSVSTLTIQRTQQEDSAVYLCASRAGTGFGEQYFGPGTRLTVT.

This chain links TRBV7-9 with TRBJ1-1; D may be TRBD1 (5 bases). Trimming left V 5 bases short and J 5 bases short, with 15 bases between. The CDR3 totals 14 residues. Looked up from germline, CDR1 is SEHNR and CDR2 is FQNEAQ (reference sequence). CDR3 loop: CASSIWAEGTEAFF. CDR3 DNA: TGTGCCAGCAGCATATGGGCTGAGGGGACTGAAGCTTTCTTT.

The chain is built from TRBV2 and TRBJ2-1, with 7 nucleotides matching TRBD2. CDR3 length: 14 residues. Germline lookup yields CDR1 SNHLY and CDR2 FYNNEI. After removal of 10 bases from V and 5 bases from J, the junction contained 11 bases not matched to a gene. The CDR3, as DNA: TGTGCCAACTCGACTAGCAGATCAAACAATGAGCAGTTCTTC. It is translated as CANSTSRSNNEQFF.

The chain combines TRBV10-3 with TRBJ2-1, with D unclear. From germline, CDR1 is ENHRY and CDR2 SYGVKD. CDR3 length: 14 amino acids. Trimming shortened V by 6 bases and J by 1 base, and 10 bases separated the two germline ends. The CDR3 loop is CAISRVTSYNEQFF. In DNA form, the CDR3 reads TGTGCCATCAGCCGGGTGACTTCCTACAATGAGCAGTTCTTC.